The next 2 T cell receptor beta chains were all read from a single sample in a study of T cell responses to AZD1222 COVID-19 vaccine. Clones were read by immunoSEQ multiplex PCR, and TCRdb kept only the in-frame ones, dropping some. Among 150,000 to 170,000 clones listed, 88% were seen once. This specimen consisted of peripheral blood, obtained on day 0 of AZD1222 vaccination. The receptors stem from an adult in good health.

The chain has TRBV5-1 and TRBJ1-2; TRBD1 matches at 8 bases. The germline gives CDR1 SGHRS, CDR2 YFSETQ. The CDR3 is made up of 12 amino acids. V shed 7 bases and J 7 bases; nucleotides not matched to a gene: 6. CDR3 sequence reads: CASRTGNSGYTF. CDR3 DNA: TGCGCCAGCCGGACAGGGAATTCTGGCTACACCTTC.

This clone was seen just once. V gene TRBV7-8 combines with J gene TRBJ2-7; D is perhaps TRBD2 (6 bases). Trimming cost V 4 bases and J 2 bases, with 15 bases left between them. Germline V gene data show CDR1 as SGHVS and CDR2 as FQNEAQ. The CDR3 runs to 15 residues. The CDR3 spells CASSSRRGPTYEQYF. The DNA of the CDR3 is TGTGCCAGCAGCTCTAGGCGGGGCCCAACCTACGAGCAGTACTTC.